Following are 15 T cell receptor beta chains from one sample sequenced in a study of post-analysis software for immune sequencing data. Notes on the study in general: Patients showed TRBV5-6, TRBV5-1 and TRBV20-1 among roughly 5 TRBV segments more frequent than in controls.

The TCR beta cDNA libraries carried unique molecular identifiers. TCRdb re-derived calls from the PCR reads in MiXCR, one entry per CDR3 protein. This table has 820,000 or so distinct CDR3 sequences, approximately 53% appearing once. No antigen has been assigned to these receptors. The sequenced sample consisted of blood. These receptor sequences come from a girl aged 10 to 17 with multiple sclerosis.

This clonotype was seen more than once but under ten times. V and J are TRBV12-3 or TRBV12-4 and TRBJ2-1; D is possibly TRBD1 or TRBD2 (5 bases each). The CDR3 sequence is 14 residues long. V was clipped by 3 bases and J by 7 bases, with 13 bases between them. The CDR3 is CASSFGGGANEQFF. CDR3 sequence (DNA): TGTGCCAGCAGTTTCGGAGGTGGGGCAAATGAGCAGTTCTTC.

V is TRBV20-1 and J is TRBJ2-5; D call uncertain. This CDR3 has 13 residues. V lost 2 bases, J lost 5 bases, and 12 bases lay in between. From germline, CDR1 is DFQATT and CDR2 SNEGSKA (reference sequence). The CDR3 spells CSARYGRKETQYF. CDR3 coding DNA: TGCAGTGCTAGATATGGACGGAAGGAGACCCAGTACTTC.

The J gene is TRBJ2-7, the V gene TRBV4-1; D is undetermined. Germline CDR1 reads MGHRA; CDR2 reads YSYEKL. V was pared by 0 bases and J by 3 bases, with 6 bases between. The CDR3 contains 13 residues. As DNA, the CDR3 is TGCGCCAGCAGCCAAGAGAGAGTCTACGAGCAGTACTTC. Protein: CASSQERVYEQYF.

CDR3 sequence: CASSPGSSYNSPLHF. Written as DNA, the CDR3 is TGTGCCAGCAGCCCCGGAAGCTCCTATAATTCACCCCTCCACTTT. This chain uses TRBV7-8 with TRBJ1-6; no firm D call. Trimming stripped 5 bases from V and 0 bases from J, with 8 bases between. CDR1 is SGHVS and CDR2 is FQNEAQ in the germline V gene. The CDR3 is 15 residues long.

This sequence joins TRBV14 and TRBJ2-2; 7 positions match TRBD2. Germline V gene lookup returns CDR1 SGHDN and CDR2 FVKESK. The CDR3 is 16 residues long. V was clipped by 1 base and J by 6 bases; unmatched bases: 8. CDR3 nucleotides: TGTGCCAGCAGCCAAGTTCGCGGGAGTAGATCCGGGGAGCTGTTTTTT. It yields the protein CASSQVRGSRSGELFF.

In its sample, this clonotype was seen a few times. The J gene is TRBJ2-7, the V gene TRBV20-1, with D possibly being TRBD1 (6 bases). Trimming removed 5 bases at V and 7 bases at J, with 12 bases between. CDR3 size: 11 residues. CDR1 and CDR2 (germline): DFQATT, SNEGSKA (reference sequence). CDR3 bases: TGCAGTGCTTCACAGGGTACAGAGCAGTACTTC. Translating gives CSASQGTEQYF.

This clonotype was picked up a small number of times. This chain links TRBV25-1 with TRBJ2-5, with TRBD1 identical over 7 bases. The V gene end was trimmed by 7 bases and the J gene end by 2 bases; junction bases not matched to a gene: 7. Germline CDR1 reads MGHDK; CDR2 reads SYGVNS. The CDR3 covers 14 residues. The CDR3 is CASKGAGVQETQYF. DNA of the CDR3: TGTGCCAGCAAGGGGGCAGGCGTGCAAGAGACCCAGTACTTC.

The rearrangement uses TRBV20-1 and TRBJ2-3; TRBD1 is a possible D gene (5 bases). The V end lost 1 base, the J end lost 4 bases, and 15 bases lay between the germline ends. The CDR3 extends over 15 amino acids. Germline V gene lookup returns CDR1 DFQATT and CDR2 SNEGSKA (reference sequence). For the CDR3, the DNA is TGCAGTGCTAGAGTTAACAGGCATCGGGCAGATACGCAGTATTTT. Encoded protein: CSARVNRHRADTQYF.

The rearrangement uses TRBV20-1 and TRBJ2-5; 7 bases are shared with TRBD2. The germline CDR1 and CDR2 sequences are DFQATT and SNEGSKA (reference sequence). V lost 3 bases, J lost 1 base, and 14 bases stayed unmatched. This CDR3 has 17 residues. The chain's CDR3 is CSARDSRGLIRQETQYF. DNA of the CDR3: TGCAGTGCTAGGGACTCAAGGGGACTAATCCGCCAAGAGACCCAGTACTTC.

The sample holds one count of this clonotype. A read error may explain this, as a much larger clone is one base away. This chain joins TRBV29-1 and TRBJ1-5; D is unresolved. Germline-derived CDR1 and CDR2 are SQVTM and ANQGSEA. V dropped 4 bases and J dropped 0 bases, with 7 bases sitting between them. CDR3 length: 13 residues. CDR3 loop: CSVGWNSNQPQHF. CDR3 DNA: TGCAGCGTTGGGTGGAATAGCAATCAGCCCCAGCATTTT.

This CDR3 reads CASSLKNTEAFF. The CDR3 DNA reads TGTGCCAGCAGTTTGAAGAACACTGAAGCTTTCTTT. The chain uses TRBV12-3 or TRBV12-4 and TRBJ1-1, with no clear D. Trimming removed 3 bases from V and 1 base from J, with 3 bases in between. The CDR3 has 12 amino acids.

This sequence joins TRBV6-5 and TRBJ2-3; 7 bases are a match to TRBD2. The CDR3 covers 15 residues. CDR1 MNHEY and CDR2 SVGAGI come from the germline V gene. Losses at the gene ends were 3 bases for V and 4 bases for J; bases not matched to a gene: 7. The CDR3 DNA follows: TGTGCCAGCAGTTATTCGGGAACTAGCGCAGATACGCAGTATTTT. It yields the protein CASSYSGTSADTQYF.

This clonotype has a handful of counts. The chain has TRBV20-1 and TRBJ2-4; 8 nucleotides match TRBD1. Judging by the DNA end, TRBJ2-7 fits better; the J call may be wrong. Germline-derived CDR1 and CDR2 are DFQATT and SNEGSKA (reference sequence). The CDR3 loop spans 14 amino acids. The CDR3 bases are TGCAGTGTCGTAAAGGACAGGGTTATGGACGAGCAGTACTTC. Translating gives CSVVKDRVMDEQYF.

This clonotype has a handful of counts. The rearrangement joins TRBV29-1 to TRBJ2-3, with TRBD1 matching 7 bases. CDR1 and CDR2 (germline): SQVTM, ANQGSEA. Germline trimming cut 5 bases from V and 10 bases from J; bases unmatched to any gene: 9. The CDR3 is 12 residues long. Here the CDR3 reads CSVILRGLPQYF. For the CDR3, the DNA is TGCAGCGTTATCCTAAGGGGGCTCCCGCAGTATTTT.

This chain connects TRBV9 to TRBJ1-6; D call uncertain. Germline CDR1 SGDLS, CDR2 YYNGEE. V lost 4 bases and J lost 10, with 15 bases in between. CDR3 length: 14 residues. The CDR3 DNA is TGTGCCAGCAGCCCGGACGGGAAAGAGTCACCCCTCCACTTT. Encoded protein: CASSPDGKESPLHF.